Listed here are 4 T cell receptor beta chains from one sample, sequenced in a study of beta chain features in type 1 diabetes. Study results and caveats: A moderate, significant TCRB CDR3 shortening appeared in type 1 diabetes across four CD4+ subsets.

Their cognate antigens are unknown. The entirety of the isolated RNA underwent reverse transcription, so expressed TCRB transcripts were sequenced. The data were produced by immunoSEQ multiplex PCR, yet TCRdb's version contains in-frame clones alone and is incomplete. The data show about 180,000 clones, approximately 8.1% seen once. The specimen was central memory CD4+ T cells from blood. These receptors were collected from a man between 18 and 35 years old with type 1 diabetes.

This chain links TRBV5-1 with TRBJ2-3, with D possibly being TRBD2 (5 bases). The CDR3 covers 14 residues. Germline V gene data show CDR1 as SGHRS and CDR2 as YFSETQ. Trimming pared 3 bases from V and 3 bases from J, leaving 11 bases between. Here the CDR3 DNA reads TGCGCCAGCAGCTCGATGGACTCGACAGATACGCAGTATTTT. Its protein is CASSSMDSTDTQYF.

This clone came up many times. This sequence joins TRBV7-2 and TRBJ2-2, with 12 nucleotides matching TRBD2. V lost 6 bases and J lost 5; bases outside the gene matches: 4. This CDR3 contains 15 residues. CDR1 SGHTA and CDR2 FQGNSA come from the germline V gene. The CDR3 loop is CASRATSGRTGELFF. In DNA, the CDR3 is TGTGCCAGCAGGGCGACTAGCGGGAGAACCGGGGAGCTGTTTTTT.

The rearrangement links TRBV5-6 to TRBJ2-1; D remains ambiguous. The germline V gene encodes CDR1 SGHDT and CDR2 YYEEEE. The length of the CDR3 is 12 residues. V was clipped by 1 base and J by 10 bases, with 9 bases between them. CDR3 sequence reads: CASSLFMAEQFF. DNA for the CDR3: TGTGCCAGCAGCTTGTTCATGGCAGAGCAGTTCTTC. The full variable domain, rest sourced from reference TRBV5-6 and TRBJ2-1, is DAGVTQSPTHLIKTRGQQVTLRCSPKSGHDTVSWYQQALGQGPQFIFQYYEEEERQRGNFPDRFSGHQFPNYSSELNVNALLLGDSALYLCASSLFMAEQFFGPGTRLTVL.

This clone was seen only a few times. The identical CDR3 is also encoded by other nucleotide sequences in the sample. The V call is TRBV30, the J call TRBJ1-2; no clear D gene. Germline-derived CDR1 and CDR2 are GTSNPN and SVGIG (reference sequence). CDR3 length: 11 amino acids. Trimming took 4 bases from V and 5 from J, leaving 8 bases between them. The CDR3 is CAWTGGYGYTF. The CDR3 bases are TGTGCCTGGACGGGAGGGTATGGCTACACCTTC.